One and the same sample provided the 28 T cell receptor beta chains below, sequenced in a study of metastatic and nonmetastatic thyroid tumors. The entire patient cohort was treatment-naive prior to thyroid surgery. Using MiXCR, TCRdb reanalyzed the PCR reads. Of about 20,000 clones in the sample, around 34% are singletons; the top ten hold around 30%. Sequencing used tumor tissue. The source is a female donor with papillary thyroid cancer or a benign thyroid nodule (not recorded which). Some clones in this sample may be carry-over from other donors' samples.

The gene calls are TRBV5-5 and TRBJ2-7; no definite D call. The V gene lost 0 bases and the J gene lost 2 bases, with 9 bases spanning the gap. There are 14 residues in the CDR3. From germline, CDR1 is SGHKS and CDR2 YYEKEE (reference sequence). The CDR3 spells CASSLAGQTYEQYF. Written as DNA, the CDR3 is TGTGCCAGCAGCTTGGCCGGGCAGACCTACGAGCAGTACTTC.

The chain employs TRBV2 and TRBJ2-1; tentatively, D is TRBD2 (5 bases). With 7 bases removed from V and 2 bases from J, the gap between germline ends came to 15 bases. CDR1 SNHLY and CDR2 FYNNEI come from the germline V gene. This CDR3 is built from 15 residues. The CDR3 loop is CASNFPGVTYNEQFF. CDR3 nucleotides: TGTGCCAGCAATTTCCCCGGGGTCACCTACAATGAGCAGTTCTTC. Based on the CDR3 plus reference TRBV2 and TRBJ2-1, the full variable domain is EPEVTQTPSHQVTQMGQEVILRCVPISNHLYFYWYRQILGQKVEFLVSFYNNEISEKSEIFDDQFSVERPDGSNFTLKIRSTKLEDSAMYFCASNFPGVTYNEQFFGPGTRLTVL.

This clone was counted only a few times. The chain links TRBV6-5 to TRBJ2-1; D tentatively reads TRBD1 or TRBD2 (5 bases each). The CDR3 has 13 amino acids. Germline V lookup: CDR1 MNHEY, CDR2 SVGAGI. The germline V and J ends were trimmed by 0 bases and 9 bases, with 9 bases remaining between them. The CDR3 bases are TGTGCCAGCAGTTACTCAGGGGAGAGTGAGCAGTTCTTC. Protein product: CASSYSGESEQFF.

V and J are TRBV11-2 and TRBJ2-1; 16 nucleotides agree with TRBD2. Germline V gene lookup returns CDR1 SGHAT and CDR2 FQNNGV. Trimming took 5 bases from V and 3 from J; bases not matched to a gene: 7. This CDR3 has 18 residues. The CDR3 reads CASSPGTSGRALYNEQFF. CDR3 DNA sequence: TGTGCCAGCAGCCCCGGGACTAGCGGGAGGGCCCTCTACAATGAGCAGTTCTTC.

This clone has just one count. The genes are TRBV11-2 and TRBJ2-3; 7 nucleotides line up with TRBD2. Germline-derived CDR1 and CDR2 are SGHAT and FQNNGV. The CDR3 runs 16 residues. V lost 0 bases, J lost 8 bases, and 11 bases stayed unmatched. CDR3 sequence: CASSLDGLGERGTQYF. CDR3 DNA sequence: TGTGCCAGCAGCTTAGATGGGTTGGGGGAGCGGGGTACGCAGTATTTT.

The chain employs TRBV27 and TRBJ2-7; unclear D gene. V was clipped by 6 bases and J by 2 bases, with 5 bases between them. The CDR3 consists of 11 residues. Germline assignment: CDR1 MNHEY and CDR2 SMNVEV (reference sequence). As DNA, the CDR3 is TGTGCCAGCAGGGGTACCTACGAGCAGTACTTC. It codes for CASRGTYEQYF.

The CDR3 sequence: CASSEAGELFF. The CDR3 DNA sequence: TGTGCCAGCAGTGAAGCCGGGGAGCTGTTTTTT. This chain connects TRBV6-1 to TRBJ2-2; no clear D gene. From germline, CDR1 is MNHNS and CDR2 SASEGT. The CDR3 totals 11 residues. V gave up 0 bases and J gave up 7 bases, with 0 bases separating them.

The chain employs TRBV5-1 and TRBJ1-2, with D perhaps matching TRBD1 (5 bases). The CDR3 length is 15 residues. Germline V lookup: CDR1 SGHRS, CDR2 YFSETQ. Trimming took 0 bases from V and 0 from J, leaving 9 bases between them. The CDR3 loop is CASSLGTTANYGYTF. The CDR3 DNA sequence: TGCGCCAGCAGCTTGGGGACAACCGCTAACTATGGCTACACCTTC.

This clone appeared a few times. The chain couples TRBV2 to TRBJ1-2; possible D gene TRBD1, 6 bases. The V end was cut by 3 bases, the J end by 6 bases, with 11 bases between. CDR3 length equals 13 residues. CDR1 SNHLY and CDR2 FYNNEI come from the germline V gene. The CDR3: CASSDNRVDGYTF. The CDR3 DNA reads TGTGCCAGCAGTGACAACAGGGTGGATGGCTACACCTTC. Complete variable domain (other parts from reference TRBV2 and TRBJ1-2): EPEVTQTPSHQVTQMGQEVILRCVPISNHLYFYWYRQILGQKVEFLVSFYNNEISEKSEIFDDQFSVERPDGSNFTLKIRSTKLEDSAMYFCASSDNRVDGYTFGSGTRLTVV.

The J gene is TRBJ2-7, the V gene TRBV20-1, with D possibly matching TRBD1 (5 bases). CDR3 length equals 13 residues. In germline, CDR1 is DFQATT, CDR2 SNEGSKA (reference sequence). V dropped 3 bases and J dropped 6 bases, with 15 bases sitting between them. CDR3 amino acids: CSARGLVVSEQYF. The CDR3 nucleotides are TGCAGTGCTAGGGGGCTAGTTGTGTCCGAGCAGTACTTC.

This clone is large. Other DNA sequences of this sample code for an identical CDR3. V usage is TRBV20-1 and J usage is TRBJ2-7; TRBD2 aligns across 14 bases. CDR3 length equals 17 residues. Germline V gene lookup returns CDR1 DFQATT and CDR2 SNEGSKA (reference sequence). Losses at the gene ends were 0 bases for V and 3 bases for J; bases not matched to a gene: 7. CDR3 loop: CSARDLHGLAGGYEQYF. The CDR3 DNA reads as TGCAGTGCTAGAGACCTCCATGGACTAGCGGGGGGCTACGAGCAGTACTTC.

This clone was recorded only once. The chain employs TRBV11-2 and TRBJ1-6; D uncertain. The V gene's germline CDR1 is SGHAT and CDR2 FQNNGV. Trimming cost V 3 bases and J 7 bases, with 10 bases left between them. This CDR3 is 14 amino acids long. This CDR3 is CASSFAPANSPLHF. CDR3 sequence (DNA): TGTGCCAGCAGCTTCGCACCGGCGAATTCACCCCTCCACTTT. The variable domain in full, with the rest retrieved from reference TRBV11-2 and TRBJ1-6, is EAGVAQSPRYKIIEKRQSVAFWCNPISGHATLYWYQQILGQGPKLLIQFQNNGVVDDSQLPKDRFSAERLKGVDSTLKIQPAKLEDSAVYLCASSFAPANSPLHFGNGTRLTVT.

This sequence joins TRBV28 and TRBJ2-7; TRBD1 agrees at 9 bases. This CDR3 comprises 15 residues. The V gene's germline CDR1 is MDHEN and CDR2 SYDVKM. With 1 base clipped from V and 5 bases from J, the junction kept 6 bases outside the gene matches. The CDR3 DNA follows: TGTGCCAGCAGTTTATTGACAGGGGGAAGGAACGAGCAGTACTTC. The encoded protein is CASSLLTGGRNEQYF.

This clone showed up many times. J is TRBJ2-7 and V is TRBV2; D unclear. Germline V gives CDR1 SNHLY, CDR2 FYNNEI. This CDR3 comprises 12 residues. V was cut by 3 bases and J by 2 bases, with 5 bases left in between. This CDR3 is CASSDGAYEQYF. The CDR3 DNA follows: TGTGCCAGCAGTGATGGGGCCTACGAGCAGTACTTC.

The chain carries TRBV28 and TRBJ2-7; 8 nucleotides agree with TRBD1. Germline V gene lookup returns CDR1 MDHEN and CDR2 SYDVKM. There are 14 residues in the CDR3. Trimming cost V 5 bases and J 6 bases; bases outside gene matches: 9. CDR3 loop: CASSTPGQGGEQYF. In nucleotides, the CDR3 is TGTGCCAGCAGTACCCCTGGACAGGGTGGCGAGCAGTACTTC.

The chain joins TRBV20-1 to TRBJ2-1, with D unclear. CDR1 DFQATT and CDR2 SNEGSKA come from the germline V gene (reference sequence). The CDR3 loop spans 13 amino acids. V was shortened by 0 bases and J by 3 bases, with 6 bases between the two germline ends. Here the CDR3 reads CSARDWDYNEQFF. The CDR3 coding sequence is TGCAGTGCTAGAGATTGGGACTACAATGAGCAGTTCTTC.

V is TRBV20-1 and J is TRBJ1-5; 10 nucleotides align to TRBD1. The CDR3 has 15 amino acids. The germline V gene has CDR1 DFQATT and CDR2 SNEGSKA (reference sequence). V was pared by 0 bases and J by 9 bases, with 8 bases of the junction left unmatched. CDR3 in DNA: TGCAGTGCTAGAGATCGGACAGGGGGTCATGGGCCCCAGCATTTT. Residues: CSARDRTGGHGPQHF.

The rearrangement joins TRBV11-2 to TRBJ2-3; a weak D match, TRBD1 (7 bases). This CDR3 spans 16 amino acids. Germline CDR1 is SGHAT and CDR2 is FQNNGV. The ends were cut back, 5 bases at V and 9 bases at J, with 24 bases in the middle. The CDR3 DNA reads TGTGCCAGCAGCCGCCCCGGGAGAGGGGGCCAAAGGACGCAGTATTTT. Encoded protein: CASSRPGRGGQRTQYF.

Of note for this clone: One end of the junction fails to match germline, which may point to a read error. The chain is built from TRBV7-7 and TRBJ2-1; possibly TRBD1 for D (6 bases). Germline V lookup: CDR1 SSHAT, CDR2 FNYEAQ (reference sequence). CDR3 length: 15 residues. The CDR3 DNA reads TGTGCTAGCAGCTTAGCAAAGGGGGTAAGCGATGAGCAGTTCTTC. It encodes CASSLAKGVSDEQFF.

The rearrangement joins TRBV20-1 to TRBJ2-7, with TRBD2 matching over 9 bases. The V gene end was trimmed by 5 bases and the J gene end by 4 bases; junction bases not matched to a gene: 9. This CDR3 is 14 amino acids long. The germline V gene has CDR1 DFQATT and CDR2 SNEGSKA (reference sequence). The CDR3 loop is CSAPFSGGPYEQYF. DNA for the CDR3: TGCAGTGCTCCGTTTAGCGGGGGTCCTTACGAGCAGTACTTC.

This clone has more than one count but fewer than ten. The chain carries TRBV6-4 and TRBJ2-3, with D perhaps matching TRBD2 (5 bases). Trimming left V 5 bases short and J 4 bases short, with 7 bases between. The CDR3 is made up of 12 amino acids. Germline V lookup: CDR1 MRHNA, CDR2 SNTAGT. In DNA, the CDR3 is TGTGCCAGCAGTACAGCGGCAGATACGCAGTATTTT. Translated: CASSTAADTQYF.

Notes on this clone: Since the CDR3 does not end with the conserved phenylalanine or tryptophan, this likely comes from a read error. V is TRBV5-1 and J is TRBJ2-7; D call uncertain. With 4 bases removed from V and 0 bases from J, the gap between germline ends came to 5 bases. This CDR3 is 12 amino acids long. From germline, CDR1 is SGHRS and CDR2 YFSETQ. The CDR3 nucleotides are TGCGCCAGCAGCCATGACTCCTACGAGCAGTACTCC. Its translation: CASSHDSYEQYS.

The chain combines TRBV5-1 with TRBJ2-2; 8 positions agree with TRBD2. Trimming took 4 bases from V and 6 from J; bases not matched to a gene: 5. Germline V lookup: CDR1 SGHRS, CDR2 YFSETQ. The CDR3 sequence is 14 residues long. The CDR3 sequence: CASSPSGGAGELFF. For the CDR3, the DNA is TGCGCCAGCAGCCCTTCGGGAGGGGCCGGGGAGCTGTTTTTT. Filled out from reference TRBV5-1 and TRBJ2-2, the complete variable domain reads KAGVTQTPRYLIKTRGQQVTLSCSPISGHRSVSWYQQTPGQGLQFLFEYFSETQRNKGNFPGRFSGRQFSNSRSEMNVSTLELGDSALYLCASSPSGGAGELFFGEGSRLTVL.

The chain uses TRBV6-2 or TRBV6-3 and TRBJ2-1; 11 bases map to TRBD2. This CDR3 region has 15 residues. Germline V gives CDR1 MNHEY, CDR2 SVGEGT. Trimming took 6 bases from V and 7 from J; bases not matched to a gene: 8. As DNA, the CDR3 is TGTGCCAGCAGAGAACTAGCGGGAGACGTGAATGAGCAGTTCTTC. The encoded protein is CASRELAGDVNEQFF.

The chain has TRBV20-1 and TRBJ1-5; TRBD1 might be the D (6 bases). V lost 3 bases and J lost 11, with 17 bases in between. The germline V gene has CDR1 DFQATT and CDR2 SNEGSKA (reference sequence). The length of the CDR3 is 13 residues. The CDR3 DNA follows: TGCAGTGCTAGGGATCCCCGGGGGCCGACCCAGCATTTT. Translating it yields CSARDPRGPTQHF.

In its sample, this clone was seen a few times. The rearrangement joins TRBV6-1 to TRBJ2-7; TRBD1 might be the D (6 bases). The CDR3 is made up of 14 amino acids. Germline-derived CDR1 and CDR2 are MNHNS and SASEGT. With 5 bases removed from V and 3 bases from J, the gap between germline ends came to 14 bases. The CDR3 spells CASSPQGVNYEQYF. CDR3 bases: TGTGCCAGCAGTCCACAGGGTGTCAACTACGAGCAGTACTTC.

The V and J genes are TRBV11-3 and TRBJ1-2, with D hard to call. The CDR3 has 15 residues. CDR1 is SGHNT, CDR2 YENEEA, per germline. V lost 5 bases and J 0 bases, leaving 13 bases between the germline ends. CDR3 DNA: TGTGCCAGCAGCCGTTCTGGCGACACTAACTATGGCTACACCTTC. Protein product: CASSRSGDTNYGYTF.

This clone came up a few times. The chain links TRBV7-8 to TRBJ2-7, with TRBD2 matching over 12 bases. V gave up 6 bases and J gave up 5 bases; unmatched junction bases: 5. Germline CDR1 SGHVS, CDR2 FQNEAQ. The CDR3 has 14 amino acids. The CDR3 loop is CASSLAGGPDEQYF. The DNA of the CDR3 is TGTGCCAGCAGTCTAGCGGGAGGGCCTGACGAGCAGTACTTC.